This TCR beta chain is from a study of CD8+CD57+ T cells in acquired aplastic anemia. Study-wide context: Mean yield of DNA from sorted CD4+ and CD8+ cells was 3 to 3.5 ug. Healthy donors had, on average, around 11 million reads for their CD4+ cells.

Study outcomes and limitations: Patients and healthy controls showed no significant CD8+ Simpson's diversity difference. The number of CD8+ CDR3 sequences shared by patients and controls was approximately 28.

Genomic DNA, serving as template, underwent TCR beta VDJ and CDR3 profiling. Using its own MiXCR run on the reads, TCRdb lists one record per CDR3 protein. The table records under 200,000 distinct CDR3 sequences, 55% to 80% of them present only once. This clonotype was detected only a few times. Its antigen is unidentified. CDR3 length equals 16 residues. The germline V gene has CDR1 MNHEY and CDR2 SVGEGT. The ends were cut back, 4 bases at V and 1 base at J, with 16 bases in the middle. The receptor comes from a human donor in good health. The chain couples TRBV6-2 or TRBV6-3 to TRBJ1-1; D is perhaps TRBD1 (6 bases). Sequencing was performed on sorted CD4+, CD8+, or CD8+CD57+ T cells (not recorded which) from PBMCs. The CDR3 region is CASSWVSGQPNTEAFF. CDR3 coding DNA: TGTGCCAGCAGTTGGGTCTCCGGACAGCCGAACACTGAAGCTTTCTTT.